These 24 T cell receptor beta chains came from one sample sequenced in a study of blood T cell repertoires in COVID-19. The assay was immunoSEQ multiplex PCR, and TCRdb's table has in-frame clones only and misses some. The sample yields roughly 340,000 clones, around 87% seen once. The source material was peripheral blood. The receptors were sampled from a woman between 45 and 60 years old with COVID-19, enrolled during active disease.

The rearrangement links TRBV12-5 to TRBJ1-4, with TRBD1 matching 9 bases. The CDR3 is 18 amino acids. The V gene's germline CDR1 is LGHNT and CDR2 FRNRAP. Trimming removed 1 base from V and 5 bases from J; junction bases left unmatched: 11. CDR3 residues: CASGLDRQGVQMNEKLFF. CDR3 DNA: TGTGCTAGTGGTTTGGACCGACAGGGGGTACAGATGAATGAAAAACTGTTTTTT. Drawing the rest from reference TRBV12-5 and TRBJ1-4, the complete variable domain is DARVTQTPRHKVTEMGQEVTMRCQPILGHNTVFWYRQTMMQGLELLAYFRNRAPLDDSGMPKDRFSAEMPDATLATLKIQPSEPRDSAVYFCASGLDRQGVQMNEKLFFGSGTQLSVL.

The J gene is TRBJ2-1, the V gene TRBV4-2; D may be TRBD2 (6 bases). The length of the CDR3 is 15 residues. The germline V and J ends were trimmed by 3 bases and 6 bases, with 15 bases remaining between them. The V gene's germline CDR1 is LGHNA and CDR2 YNFKEQ. CDR3 DNA: TGTGCCAGCAGCCAGGGGGAGGCCCTTTCCAATGAGCAGTTCTTC. Its translation: CASSQGEALSNEQFF.

The V and J genes are TRBV5-4 and TRBJ2-5, with TRBD2 matching 7 bases. CDR3 length: 18 residues. CDR1 and CDR2 (germline): SGHNT, YYREEE (reference sequence). With V trimmed by 4 bases and J by 5 bases, 20 bases remained unmatched. The CDR3 loop reads CASSPRAPGSGTGETQYF. CDR3 DNA: TGTGCCAGCAGCCCCCGGGCCCCTGGGAGCGGGACGGGGGAGACCCAGTACTTC.

V usage is TRBV2 and J usage is TRBJ1-2, with 7 bases aligning to TRBD1. The CDR3 runs 15 residues. Germline CDR1 is SNHLY and CDR2 is FYNNEI. Trimming took 5 bases from V and 2 from J; bases not matched to a gene: 8. The CDR3 region is CASSPYRGPNYGYTF. CDR3 sequence (DNA): TGTGCCAGCAGTCCATACAGGGGTCCAAACTATGGCTACACCTTC.

The chain links TRBV5-4 to TRBJ1-2, with 7 bases aligning to TRBD1. J lost 0 bases, V lost 0 bases, and 14 bases had no gene match. The CDR3 loop spans 19 amino acids. CDR1 SGHNT and CDR2 YYREEE come from the germline V gene (reference sequence). The DNA for the CDR3 is TGTGCCAGCAGCTTGGTGTTCTATGTCGACAGGGACACTAACTATGGCTACACCTTC. It yields the protein CASSLVFYVDRDTNYGYTF.

The chain has TRBV14 and TRBJ2-1, with 11 bases lining up with TRBD2. The junction had 6 bases not matched to a gene; V was cut back by 6 bases and J by 5 bases. This CDR3 region has 15 residues. Per the germline V gene, CDR1 is SGHDN and CDR2 is FVKESK. The CDR3 here is CASRPGTSGHNEQFF. In DNA form, the CDR3 reads TGTGCCAGCAGACCCGGGACTAGCGGACACAATGAGCAGTTCTTC.

The J gene is TRBJ1-1, the V gene TRBV30; D ambiguous. CDR1 and CDR2 (germline): GTSNPN, SVGIG (reference sequence). Trimming pared 1 base from V and 8 bases from J, leaving 8 bases between. The CDR3 spans 11 residues. The CDR3 loop reads CAWSGMSEAFF. The CDR3 region has the DNA TGTGCCTGGAGTGGTATGAGCGAAGCTTTCTTT.

This clone was detected a few times. The V gene is TRBV27, the J gene TRBJ2-7; tentative D call: TRBD1 (5 bases). With 0 bases removed from V and 4 bases from J, the gap between germline ends came to 10 bases. Germline lookup yields CDR1 MNHEY and CDR2 SMNVEV (reference sequence). The CDR3 spans 14 residues. The CDR3 is CASSLSVRAYEQYF. CDR3 nucleotide sequence: TGTGCCAGCAGTTTATCGGTCAGGGCGTACGAGCAGTACTTC.

This chain links TRBV3-1 (or the pseudogene TRBV3-2) with TRBJ1-2, with a weak D call TRBD1 (5 bases). Germline loops: CDR1 LGHDT, CDR2 YNNKEL (reference sequence). The CDR3 sequence is 15 residues long. V lost 5 bases and J lost 3, with 16 bases in between. CDR3: CASSKAGVRDYGYTF. CDR3 sequence (DNA): TGTGCCAGCAGCAAAGCGGGGGTCCGGGACTATGGCTACACCTTC.

The rearrangement links TRBV5-8 to TRBJ1-3; no reliable D call. This CDR3 region has 14 residues. CDR1 is SGHTS and CDR2 is YDEGEE in the germline V gene. The V end was cut by 0 bases, the J end by 2 bases, with 6 bases between. The DNA of the CDR3 is TGTGCCAGCAGCTTGGCAGGAACTGGAAACACCATATATTTT. Amino acids: CASSLAGTGNTIYF.

This sequence joins TRBV7-9 and TRBJ2-7, with D possibly TRBD1 on 5 matching bases. This CDR3 has 15 amino acids. V lost 5 bases, J lost 6 bases, and 20 bases lay in between. Germline V gives CDR1 SEHNR, CDR2 FQNEAQ (reference sequence). The CDR3, as DNA: TGTGCCAGCAGCCCCGCACCTGACAGTGTCGGCGAGCAGTACTTC. It encodes CASSPAPDSVGEQYF.

The DNA of the CDR3 is TGCAGCGTGCGACAGATGACTGAAGCTTTCTTT. Protein: CSVRQMTEAFF. The chain is built from TRBV29-1 and TRBJ1-1; a weak D match, TRBD1 (5 bases). Trimming took 6 bases from V and 5 from J, leaving 10 bases between them. The CDR3 is 11 residues long. Germline loops: CDR1 SQVTM, CDR2 ANQGSEA.

This clone was counted a single time. This chain uses TRBV10-2 with TRBJ1-6; D gene uncertain. The CDR3 runs 17 residues. The germline gives CDR1 WSHSY, CDR2 SAAADI. The V gene lost 3 bases and the J gene lost 3 bases, with 15 bases spanning the gap. This chain's CDR3 is CASSELGPGIYNSPLHF. CDR3 coding DNA: TGCGCCAGCAGTGAATTGGGTCCAGGCATCTATAATTCACCCCTCCACTTT.

The chain links TRBV18 to TRBJ2-7, with 9 nucleotides matching TRBD2. With V trimmed by 4 bases and J by 6 bases, 10 bases remained unmatched. CDR1 is KGHSH, CDR2 LQKENI, per germline. The CDR3 runs to 15 residues. The chain's CDR3 is CASSQGIAGDTEQYF. CDR3 nucleotide sequence: TGTGCCAGCTCACAAGGTATAGCGGGAGATACCGAGCAGTACTTC.

The chain carries TRBV5-4 and TRBJ1-1; no definite D call. This CDR3 is built from 12 residues. Germline-derived CDR1 and CDR2 are SGHNT and YYREEE (reference sequence). The V and J ends lost 4 bases and 11 bases respectively, with 15 bases between them. The CDR3 is CASSGEGGGAFF. In DNA form, the CDR3 reads TGTGCCAGCAGCGGGGAGGGCGGAGGGGCTTTCTTT. Filled out from reference TRBV5-4 and TRBJ1-1, the complete variable domain reads ETGVTQSPTHLIKTRGQQVTLRCSSQSGHNTVSWYQQALGQGPQFIFQYYREEENGRGNFPPRFSGLQFPNYSSELNVNALELDDSALYLCASSGEGGGAFFGQGTRLTVV.

V is TRBV7-6 and J is TRBJ1-1; possibly TRBD1 for D (6 bases). The CDR3 extends over 15 amino acids. With 5 bases removed from V and 0 bases from J, the gap between germline ends came to 13 bases. Per germline, CDR1 SGHVS and CDR2 FNYEAQ. The CDR3 DNA reads TGTGCCAGCAGCCGTAACAGGGTATTGAACACTGAAGCTTTCTTT. Translation gives CASSRNRVLNTEAFF.

V usage is TRBV29-1 and J usage is TRBJ2-5, with TRBD1 matching 11 bases. The CDR3 runs to 15 residues. Germline CDR1 is SQVTM and CDR2 is ANQGSEA. Germline trimming cut 6 bases from V and 5 bases from J; bases unmatched to any gene: 11. The chain's CDR3 is CSVPGQGEDWETQYF. The DNA for the CDR3 is TGCAGCGTGCCGGGACAGGGGGAGGATTGGGAGACCCAGTACTTC.

The chain uses TRBV2 and TRBJ1-1; 8 nucleotides line up with TRBD1. CDR1 and CDR2 from the germline V gene are SNHLY and FYNNEI. Losses at the gene ends were 5 bases for V and 1 base for J; bases not matched to a gene: 3. The CDR3 is 14 amino acids. As DNA, the CDR3 is TGTGCCAGCAGTCCGGGACAGGAGAACACTGAAGCTTTCTTT. It codes for CASSPGQENTEAFF.

The V and J genes are TRBV11-2 and TRBJ2-7, with a weak D call TRBD2 (7 bases). The V gene's germline CDR1 is SGHAT and CDR2 FQNNGV. This CDR3 is built from 15 residues. V dropped 4 bases and J dropped 2 bases, with 15 bases sitting between them. For the CDR3, the DNA is TGTGCCAGCAGCTCGCCGGGGGGCCCCACCTACGAGCAGTACTTC. Its translation is CASSSPGGPTYEQYF.

This sequence joins TRBV10-2 and TRBJ2-5; D possibly corresponds to TRBD2 (6 bases). This CDR3 has 16 residues. Trimming removed 3 bases from V and 5 bases from J, with 19 bases in between. Germline CDR1 is WSHSY and CDR2 is SAAADI. The CDR3 nucleotides are TGCGCCAGCAGTGATTTTTATCGGGGCGGGACGGAGACCCAGTACTTC. Amino acid sequence: CASSDFYRGGTETQYF.

The CDR3 nucleotides read TGCGCCAGCAGCTTGGGTGGCCTTACGACCGGGGAGCTGTTTTTT. It yields the protein CASSLGGLTTGELFF. J is TRBJ2-2 and V is TRBV5-1; D is unclear. This CDR3 spans 15 amino acids. V was clipped by 0 bases and J by 5 bases, with 11 bases between them. CDR1 is SGHRS and CDR2 is YFSETQ in the germline V gene.

The table lists this clone with a count of one. The chain couples TRBV7-9 to TRBJ1-1; a weak D match, TRBD1 (5 bases). CDR1 is SEHNR, CDR2 FQNEAQ, per germline (reference sequence). V was pared by 2 bases and J by 0 bases, with 10 bases between. The CDR3 totals 15 residues. The CDR3 DNA reads TGTGCCAGCAGCTTATCGATAGGGGTGAACACTGAAGCTTTCTTT. This sequence encodes CASSLSIGVNTEAFF.

J is TRBJ1-1 and V is TRBV18; 8 bases line up with TRBD1. Germline V gene lookup returns CDR1 KGHSH and CDR2 LQKENI. This CDR3 contains 15 residues. The junction had 5 bases not matched to a gene; V was cut back by 0 bases and J by 5 bases. The CDR3 reads CASSPPGQAGTEAFF. In nucleotides, the CDR3 is TGTGCCAGCTCACCACCGGGACAGGCAGGAACTGAAGCTTTCTTT.

Only one count was recorded for this clone. The CDR3 region has the DNA TGTGCCAGCAGTTTATGGGGACTAGCGGGAGGGGGAAACACCGGGGAGCTGTTTTTT. Translation: CASSLWGLAGGGNTGELFF. The chain carries TRBV27 and TRBJ2-2; TRBD2 matches 16 bases. CDR1 is MNHEY, CDR2 SMNVEV, per germline (reference sequence). After removal of 1 base from V and 2 bases from J, the junction contained 4 bases not matched to a gene. The CDR3 runs 19 residues.